The clone carrying this T cell receptor beta chain was seen a handful of times. Its antigen is as yet unknown. The record originates from a study of T cells in Graves' hyperthyroidism and ophthalmopathy. The TCR beta CDR3 regions underwent amplification using RNA transcripts as the source. A set of HTBI primers served as the primers for a first-round RT-PCR of the TCR CDR3. From the multiplex PCR reads, TCRdb called clonotypes with MiXCR, one entry per CDR3 protein. The table has roughly 710,000 distinct CDR3 sequences, 35% seen once. Study findings and constraints: Blood also carried most thyroid clonotypes expanded above 0.001.

This CDR3 is 15 amino acids long. The germline CDR1 and CDR2 sequences are SGHTS and YDEGEE. Trimming stripped 4 bases from V and 11 bases from J, with 24 bases between. The sequence was collected from a woman aged 40 to 50 with Graves' hyperthyroidism. This sequence joins TRBV5-8 and TRBJ1-1; TRBD1 is a possible D gene (6 bases). Sequenced material: blood. The CDR3 region is CASSPFGRGGSRAFF. The CDR3 nucleotides read TGTGCCAGCAGCCCTTTCGGCAGGGGCGGTAGTCGGGCTTTCTTT.